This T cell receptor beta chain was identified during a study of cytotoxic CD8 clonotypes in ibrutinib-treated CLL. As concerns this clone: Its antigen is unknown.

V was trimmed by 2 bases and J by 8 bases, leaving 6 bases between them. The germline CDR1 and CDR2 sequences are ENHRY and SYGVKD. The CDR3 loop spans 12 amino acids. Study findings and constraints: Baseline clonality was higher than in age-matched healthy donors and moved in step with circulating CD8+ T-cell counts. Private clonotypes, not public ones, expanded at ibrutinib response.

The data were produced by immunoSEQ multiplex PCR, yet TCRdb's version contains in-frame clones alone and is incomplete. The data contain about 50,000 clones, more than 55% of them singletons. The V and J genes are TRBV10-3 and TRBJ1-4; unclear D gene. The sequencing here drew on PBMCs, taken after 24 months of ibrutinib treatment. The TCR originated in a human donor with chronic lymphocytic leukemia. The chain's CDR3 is CAISEIQEKLFF. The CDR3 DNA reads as TGTGCCATCAGTGAGATCCAGGAAAAACTGTTTTTT.